The subject of this entry is one T cell receptor beta chain. This specimen belongs to a study of cytomegalovirus exposure and HLA in healthy donors. Clones were sequenced by immunoSEQ multiplex PCR, and TCRdb holds only the in-frame ones, with some missing. The data show approximately 300,000 clones, with about 90% seen just once and more than 0.9% held by the top ten. Germline V gene sequence: CDR1 LNHDA, CDR2 SQIVND (reference sequence). This CDR3 spans 17 amino acids. Trimming left V 2 bases short and J 2 bases short, with 18 bases between. The sample was PBMCs. This clonotype was obtained from a woman between 25 and 40 years old in good health and CMV-seropositive. V gene TRBV19 combines with J gene TRBJ1-2; D gene unclear. The CDR3 coding sequence is TGTGCCAGTAGTATAACCCGGCGGGCAGGCGTGAACTATGGCTACACCTTC. Its protein is CASSITRRAGVNYGYTF.